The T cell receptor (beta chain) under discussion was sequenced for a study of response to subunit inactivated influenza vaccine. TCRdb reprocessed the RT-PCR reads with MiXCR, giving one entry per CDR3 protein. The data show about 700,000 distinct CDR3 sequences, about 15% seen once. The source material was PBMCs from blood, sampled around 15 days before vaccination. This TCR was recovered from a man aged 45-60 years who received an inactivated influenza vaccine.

The CDR3 coding sequence is TGTGCCAGCAGCGCCCACAGGGCCACTAATGAAAAACTGTTTTTT. Translated: CASSAHRATNEKLFF. The chain carries TRBV7-9 and TRBJ1-4; the D gene is possibly TRBD1 (6 bases). The CDR3 is made up of 15 amino acids. Germline CDR1 and CDR2: SEHNR and FQNEAQ (reference sequence). Trimming cost V 5 bases and J 2 bases, with 12 bases left between them.